This TCR beta chain was recorded in a study of shared clonotypes between healthy human individuals (TCRdb year 2020). In terms of the full investigation: The cohort included three men and a couple of women between 18 and 49 years of age. Per donor, three plates each were used for CD4 naive and CD4 memory, two for CD8 naive, and one for CD8 memory. The study deeply sequenced blood TCR repertoires of about 5 healthy adults to estimate repertoire size and the extent of clonotype sharing between individuals. To increase sequencing depth and limit assay-specific biases, different laboratories used diverse techniques to prepare libraries and sequence TCR repertoires. Between about 0.94 and 8.9 billion PBMCs per donor were obtained by leukapheresis.

The CDR3 goes from the cysteine to the phenylalanine over 14 residues. Only the CDR3 DNA is retained, 42 bases long and in frame from the first base. Reading the germline V gene gives CDR1 SQVTM and CDR2 ANQGSEA. The trim is 4 bases for V and 2 bases for J, with a gap of 14 bases between the germline ends. Using the deep immunoSEQ assay, TCR CDR3 regions were amplified from genomic DNA by multiplex PCR. Genomic DNA extracted from each cell subset was distributed evenly over all wells of several immunoSEQ 96-well plates, and each plate served as one replicate. For sorted subsets, approximately 210 ng genomic DNA, equal to about 30,000 T cell genomes, was loaded into each replicate PCR. The purified libraries were quantified using a Qubit 3.0 fluorometer, sized with a Bioanalyzer 2100, and then quantified again using the KAPA Library Quantification kit. Every immunoSEQ 96-well plate was sequenced on a dedicated single-read 150-cycle Illumina NextSeq 550 flow cell. The study's processing was this. Because the immunoSEQ output included only junctional sequences and no quality scores, the filtering could not be the same as the filtering used for full-length reads. Sequences were annotated with PyIR, a Python wrapper for IgBLAST v1.9, and V/J genes and CDR3 were assigned using IMGT germline references. Any read was removed if the V/J assignment was weak (E-value above 1e-6), the CDR3 was missing, or the read contained stop codons, out-of-frame junctions, or ambiguous translated residues. V3J clonotypes were defined by identical inferred V gene, J gene, and CDR3 amino acid sequence. To compute the percentage overlap between repertoires, the number of shared unique clonotypes was divided by the size of the smaller repertoire. Three approaches were used to assess repertoire richness: RTK rarefaction, the Chao1 estimator, and Recon v2.1 estimates of unobserved clonotypes. Generation probabilities were computed with OLGA for all TCRbeta clonotypes obtained by the gDNA method from four donors. TCRdb carries this immuneACCESS record with in-frame sequences only. Its versions omit some clonotypes, under half of them owing to an unresolved V gene in the studies checked, with the rest unexplained. V and J calls and clone size come straight from that table; D and trimming were deduced from the DNA. The sample includes about 690,000 clones, with around 91% observed a single time. Together, the top ten hold 34% of the sample.

Results the study describes overall, beyond this receptor: Because the study included only a small number of donors, the genetic and exposure-history diversity represented was limited. Clonotypes shared by all four sorted-subset donors showed higher generation probabilities than non-shared clonotypes. Naive subsets generally had larger estimated clonotype richness than memory subsets did. Sampling was restricted to blood, and TCR repertoires in tissue are likely to differ from TCR repertoires in blood. Based on pairwise subsampling, the degree of clonotype sharing among donors was expected to be affected by sequencing depth. Sharing across a handful of donors was observed for about 5% of naive CD4, over 3% of naive CD8, around 2.5% of memory CD4, and about 0.4% of memory CD8 clonotypes. Incomplete sequencing was indicated by rarefaction of sorted-subset datasets, despite the large sequencing depth.

This clone was seen only a few times. Its recognized antigen is unknown. No quality values exist for individual bases; no much larger clone is one base distant. The donors were healthy, HIV-negative adults who had no recently reported acute infections or vaccinations. All donors were Caucasian adults living in Nashville, Tennessee, USA. CD8 memory samples consisted of magnetically selected CD45RO+ cells combined with CCR7-negative CD45RA+ effector memory (TemRA) cells. Blood was obtained by leukapheresis, after which PBMCs were separated by Ficoll-Histopaque density gradient centrifugation and cryopreserved in liquid nitrogen vapor phase. Analytical flow cytometry was used to check the purity and quantity of each magnetically sorted T cell population. Each sorted fraction had its genomic DNA isolated and then quantified by UV absorbance on a Nanodrop 2000c.

Sequences were obtained from memory CD8+ T cells from PBMCs. Sample cell subset or site, as interpreted from the label and publication: CD45RO+ cells pooled with CCR7-negative TemRA cells. The V and J genes are TRBV29-1 and TRBJ2-5, and possibly TRBD2, on 5 matching bases. This TCR was recovered from a man younger than 35 in good health. Some clones in this sample may be carry-over from other donors' samples. The CDR3: CSVVSAKFQETQYF. The sequenced DNA is TGCAGCGTTGTTAGCGCAAAATTTCAAGAGACCCAGTACTTC. Full variable domain (CDR3 extended with the reference TRBV29-1 and TRBJ2-5 proteins): SAVISQKPSRDICQRGTSLTIQCQVDSQVTMMFWYRQQPGQSLTLIATANQGSEATYESGFVIDKFPISRPNLTFSTLTVSNMSPEDSSIYLCSVVSAKFQETQYFGPGTRLLVL.